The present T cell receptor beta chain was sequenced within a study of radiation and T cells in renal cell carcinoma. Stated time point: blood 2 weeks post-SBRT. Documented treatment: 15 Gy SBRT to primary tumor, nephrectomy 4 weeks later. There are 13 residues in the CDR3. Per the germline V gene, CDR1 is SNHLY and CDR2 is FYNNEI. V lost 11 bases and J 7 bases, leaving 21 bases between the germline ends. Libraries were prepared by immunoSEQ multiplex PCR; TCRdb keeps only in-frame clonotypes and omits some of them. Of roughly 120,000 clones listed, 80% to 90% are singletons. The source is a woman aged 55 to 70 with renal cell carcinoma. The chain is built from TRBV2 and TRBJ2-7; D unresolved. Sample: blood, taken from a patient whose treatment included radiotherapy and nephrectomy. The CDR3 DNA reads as TGTGCCGGAAACTTAGGGCCAGCCATGGAGCAGTACTTC. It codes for CAGNLGPAMEQYF.